Each of the 20 T cell receptor beta chains below was sequenced from the same sample in a study of T-cell memory formation after mild COVID-19. A single record per CDR3 protein comes from TCRdb applying MiXCR to the 5' RACE reads. The sample contains around 130,000 distinct CDR3 sequences, 14% to 15% of which appear only once. The sample comprised PBMCs or a T cell subset sorted from them (not recorded which). These receptors all come from an adult woman who had mild COVID-19 (a few samples of this study predate the infection). Cell type and time point are not known.

The chain carries TRBV7-3 and TRBJ2-1; the D gene is possibly TRBD1 (5 bases). This CDR3 spans 12 amino acids. Looked up from germline, CDR1 is SGHTA and CDR2 is FQGTGA. V lost 5 bases, J lost 10 bases, and 12 bases lay in between. The CDR3 here is CASSLDTLEQFF. The CDR3 bases are TGTGCCAGCAGCCTGGACACCCTCGAGCAGTTCTTC.

This clonotype occurred many times. The chain couples TRBV7-6 to TRBJ2-6; D gene uncertain. Germline V CDR1 and CDR2: SGHVS, FNYEAQ. V dropped 5 bases and J dropped 0 bases, with 8 bases sitting between them. The CDR3 consists of 15 residues. The CDR3 bases are TGTGCCAGCAGCCCGAGCAACTCTGGGGCCAACGTCCTGACTTTC. Protein sequence: CASSPSNSGANVLTF.

This chain uses TRBV25-1 with TRBJ2-7; tentatively, D is TRBD1 (6 bases). V shed 4 bases and J shed 4 bases, with 32 bases lying between them. CDR3 length: 20 residues. Per germline, CDR1 MGHDK and CDR2 SYGVNS. The CDR3, as DNA: TGTGCCAGCAGTGCCCGCCGGCTCCCCCCTATGGGGGCAAGAGGGTACGAGCAGTACTTC. Translation: CASSARRLPPMGARGYEQYF.

This clonotype was recorded a few times. The CDR3 sequence is CASSYPSFNQPQHF. The CDR3 nucleotides are TGTGCCAGCAGTTACCCCAGCTTCAATCAGCCCCAGCATTTT. The V and J genes are TRBV6-2 or TRBV6-3 and TRBJ1-5; D gene unclear. V lost 2 bases, J lost 3 bases, and 8 bases lay in between. This CDR3 is 14 amino acids long. Per the germline V gene, CDR1 is MNHEY and CDR2 is SVGEGT.

This clonotype has just a few counts. CDR3 in amino acids: CATSRDRASGGRNEQFF. CDR3 in DNA: TGTGCCACCAGCAGAGATCGGGCTAGCGGGGGGCGCAATGAGCAGTTCTTC. The gene calls are TRBV15 and TRBJ2-1; TRBD2 matches 11 bases. V lost 0 bases, J lost 6 bases, and 7 bases stayed unmatched. Per germline, CDR1 LNHNV and CDR2 YYDKDF (reference sequence). The CDR3 is made up of 17 amino acids.

The chain is built from TRBV19 and TRBJ2-7; maybe TRBD1 (6 bases). V lost 1 base and J 0 bases, leaving 10 bases between the germline ends. CDR3 size: 15 residues. Germline V gene lookup returns CDR1 LNHDA and CDR2 SQIVND (reference sequence). This chain's CDR3 is CASSIGTASSYEQYF. CDR3 bases: TGTGCCAGTAGTATAGGGACAGCTAGCTCCTACGAGCAGTACTTC.

The sample holds a few counts of this clonotype. The J gene is TRBJ1-2, the V gene TRBV7-8, with a weak D call TRBD1 (5 bases). Germline CDR1 and CDR2: SGHVS and FQNEAQ. Trimming pared 1 base from V and 4 bases from J, leaving 7 bases between. The CDR3 is 13 amino acids. CDR3 DNA: TGTGCCAGCAGCTTAGGGGGCGGCTATGGCTACACCTTC. Protein: CASSLGGGYGYTF.

This clonotype was found many times. The chain combines TRBV30 with TRBJ2-3; D may be TRBD2 (5 bases). The CDR3 is 13 residues long. The V end lost 2 bases, the J end lost 6 bases, and 12 bases lay between the germline ends. The germline V gene encodes CDR1 GTSNPN and CDR2 SVGIG (reference sequence). CDR3 protein: CAWSLGSSDTQYF. The CDR3 DNA reads as TGTGCCTGGAGTCTTGGGAGCTCCGATACGCAGTATTTT.

V usage is TRBV9 and J usage is TRBJ2-2, with unresolved D. This CDR3 region has 12 residues. The V gene's germline CDR1 is SGDLS and CDR2 YYNGEE. The V gene lost 2 bases and the J gene lost 4 bases, with 3 bases spanning the gap. The CDR3 region is CASSVSTGELFF. In DNA, the CDR3 is TGTGCCAGCAGCGTTTCCACCGGGGAGCTGTTTTTT.

The chain links TRBV7-9 to TRBJ2-7; no reliable D call. V was trimmed by 6 bases and J by 3 bases, leaving 15 bases between them. Germline V gene sequence: CDR1 SEHNR, CDR2 FQNEAQ (reference sequence). The length of the CDR3 is 14 residues. CDR3 amino acids: CASSFGQSLYEQYF. The CDR3 nucleotides read TGTGCCAGCAGTTTCGGGCAGAGCCTCTACGAGCAGTACTTC.

The chain carries TRBV15 and TRBJ2-7, with D possibly being TRBD1 (6 bases). In germline, CDR1 is LNHNV, CDR2 YYDKDF (reference sequence). V lost 1 base, J lost 2 bases, and 18 bases lay in between. This CDR3 is 17 amino acids long. The CDR3 DNA sequence: TGTGCCACCAGCAGAGTCCACAGGGTATCCCTCCCCTACGAGCAGTACTTC. Its translation: CATSRVHRVSLPYEQYF.

This clonotype has just a few counts. V is TRBV30 and J is TRBJ1-5; D ambiguous. CDR3 size: 15 residues. The germline V gene has CDR1 GTSNPN and CDR2 SVGIG (reference sequence). The V and J ends lost 2 bases and 0 bases respectively, with 11 bases between them. The CDR3: CAWSPPGFSNQPQHF. CDR3 sequence (DNA): TGTGCCTGGAGTCCACCGGGTTTTAGCAATCAGCCCCAGCATTTT.

The chain recombines TRBV15 with TRBJ2-5; no definite D call. Germline CDR1 LNHNV, CDR2 YYDKDF (reference sequence). The CDR3 runs to 13 residues. Trimming pared 1 base from V and 2 bases from J, leaving 5 bases between. The CDR3 sequence: CATSRVRQETQYF. DNA of the CDR3: TGTGCCACCAGCAGAGTTCGGCAAGAGACCCAGTACTTC.

This clonotype was picked up a small number of times. V usage is TRBV5-5 and J usage is TRBJ2-3, with 9 bases identical to TRBD1. In germline, CDR1 is SGHKS, CDR2 YYEKEE (reference sequence). V was clipped by 4 bases and J by 3 bases; unmatched bases: 9. This CDR3 has 16 residues. The CDR3 region is CASSPQPGQGTDTQYF. DNA of the CDR3: TGTGCCAGCAGCCCACAGCCGGGACAGGGAACAGATACGCAGTATTTT.

This clonotype was observed a few times. The rearrangement links TRBV12-3 or TRBV12-4 to TRBJ2-3; D uncertain. There are 13 residues in the CDR3. The ends were cut back, 7 bases at V and 1 base at J, with 9 bases in the middle. The chain's CDR3 is CASKEWGTDTQYF. CDR3 nucleotides: TGTGCCAGCAAAGAGTGGGGCACAGATACGCAGTATTTT.

The table lists this clonotype with a few counts. V and J are TRBV4-1 and TRBJ2-7; 8 positions match TRBD1. The ends lost 0 bases at V and 6 bases at J; junction bases unmatched: 7. There are 15 residues in the CDR3. From germline, CDR1 is MGHRA and CDR2 YSYEKL. The DNA of the CDR3 is TGCGCCAGCAGCCAAGAGGACAGGGTTTCTTCCGAGCAGTACTTC. Amino acids: CASSQEDRVSSEQYF.

J is TRBJ1-5 and V is TRBV6-2 or TRBV6-3; 8 nucleotides line up with TRBD1. The CDR3 runs 15 residues. The V gene's germline CDR1 is MNHEY and CDR2 SVGEGT. Trimming took 4 bases from V and 0 from J; bases not matched to a gene: 2. The CDR3 here is CASSLDRDSNQPQHF. The CDR3, as DNA: TGTGCCAGCAGTTTGGACAGGGATAGCAATCAGCCCCAGCATTTT.

This clonotype was seen at least ten times. V gene TRBV29-1 combines with J gene TRBJ2-7, with D uncertain. CDR1 SQVTM and CDR2 ANQGSEA come from the germline V gene. V gave up 0 bases and J gave up 3 bases, with 12 bases separating them. This CDR3 is 14 amino acids long. This CDR3 reads CSVEDPRGGYEQYF. DNA for the CDR3: TGCAGCGTTGAAGATCCGCGTGGCGGCTACGAGCAGTACTTC.

The chain has TRBV9 and TRBJ2-7; D call uncertain. Germline values: CDR1 SGDLS, CDR2 YYNGEE. This CDR3 spans 15 amino acids. With 0 bases removed from V and 6 bases from J, the gap between germline ends came to 16 bases. CDR3 sequence (DNA): TGTGCCAGCAGCGTAGAGGTAGGGCCCTGGGGCGAGCAGTACTTC. Protein product: CASSVEVGPWGEQYF.

This clonotype was seen ten or more times. V and J are TRBV2 and TRBJ2-5; 9 nucleotides match TRBD2. J lost 5 bases, V lost 6 bases, and 7 bases had no gene match. The CDR3 runs to 14 residues. CDR1 and CDR2 from the germline V gene are SNHLY and FYNNEI. For the CDR3, the DNA is TGTGCCAGCAGGATAGCGGGGGCGCTGGAGACCCAGTACTTC. Amino acids: CASRIAGALETQYF.